The present TCR beta chain was sequenced within a study of cytomegalovirus exposure and HLA in healthy donors. General study points: A later analysis reportedly found that, within productive TCRs, an Asian-associated ancestry cluster had fewer N-insertions than the mean observed across the approximately 670 donors. What a later analysis showed was that several of the most significant clusters appeared linked to common viral pathogens. Per a prior analysis, the majority of TCR beta V segments were productive roughly 90% or roughly 30% of the time. There was a cluster of highly shared sequence variants that was likely a sequencing artifact.

In germline, CDR1 is LNHNV, CDR2 YYDKDF (reference sequence). J lost 2 bases, V lost 5 bases, and 6 bases had no gene match. The CDR3 is made up of 15 amino acids. In the PCR, 60 Vbeta and 13 Jbeta primers were used. Data came from immunoSEQ multiplex PCR; TCRdb stores just in-frame clones and leaves some out. The sample contains roughly 100,000 clones, 76% of which appear only once. As for this clone: Its antigen is unidentified.

Source material: PBMCs. The rearrangement joins TRBV15 to TRBJ2-1, with TRBD1 matching 7 bases. This TCR derives from a man between 35 and 55 years old in good health and CMV-seropositive. The CDR3 sequence: CATSFDRAPYNEQFF. The CDR3 DNA follows: TGTGCCACCAGCTTTGACAGGGCCCCCTACAATGAGCAGTTCTTC.